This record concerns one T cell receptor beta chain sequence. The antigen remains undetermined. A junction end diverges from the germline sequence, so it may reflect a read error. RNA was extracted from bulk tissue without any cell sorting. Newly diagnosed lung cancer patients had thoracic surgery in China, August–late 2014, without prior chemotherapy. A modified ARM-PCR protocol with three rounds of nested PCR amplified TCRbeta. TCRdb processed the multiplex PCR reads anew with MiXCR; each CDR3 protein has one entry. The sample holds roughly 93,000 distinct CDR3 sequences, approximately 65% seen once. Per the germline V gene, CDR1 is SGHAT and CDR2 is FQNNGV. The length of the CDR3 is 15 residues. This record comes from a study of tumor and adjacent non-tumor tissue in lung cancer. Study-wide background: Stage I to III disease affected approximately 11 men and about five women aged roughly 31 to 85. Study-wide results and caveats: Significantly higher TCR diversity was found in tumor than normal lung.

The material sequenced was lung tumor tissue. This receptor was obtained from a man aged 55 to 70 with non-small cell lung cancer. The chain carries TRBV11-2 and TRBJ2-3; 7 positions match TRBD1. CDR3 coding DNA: TGTGCCAGCACCCAGACAGGGATCCTCACAGATACACAGTATTTT. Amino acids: CASTQTGILTDTQYF.